These 24 T cell receptor beta chains came from one sample sequenced in a study of blood T cell repertoires in COVID-19. The table came from immunoSEQ multiplex PCR; TCRdb's copy has only in-frame clones and leaves some out. This sample yields approximately 180,000 clones, of which under 85% are seen a single time; over 7.5% belongs to the top ten. Sequenced material: peripheral blood. Receptors were obtained from a woman older than 75 with acute or convalescent COVID-19.

The CDR3 loop reads CASSLVQGRISGNTIYF. CDR3 sequence (DNA): TGCGCCAGCAGCTTGGTACAGGGGCGAATCTCTGGAAACACCATATATTTT. The chain recombines TRBV5-1 with TRBJ1-3; TRBD1 matches 7 bases. The CDR3 covers 17 residues. CDR1 SGHRS and CDR2 YFSETQ come from the germline V gene. The J segment lost 0 bases and the V segment lost 0 bases, leaving 6 bases of the junction unmatched.

V and J are TRBV5-1 and TRBJ2-7, with 8 bases that match TRBD1. The germline V gene has CDR1 SGHRS and CDR2 YFSETQ. The CDR3 is made up of 14 amino acids. The J segment lost 4 bases and the V segment lost 4 bases, leaving 7 bases of the junction unmatched. The CDR3 coding sequence is TGCGCCAGCAGCCCTACAGGGGGGTTTTACGAGCAGTACTTC. This gives the protein CASSPTGGFYEQYF.

This clone turned up a few times. The rearrangement uses TRBV6-5 and TRBJ1-1; 7 nucleotides align to TRBD1. V gave up 5 bases and J gave up 3 bases; unmatched junction bases: 9. Germline V gives CDR1 MNHEY, CDR2 SVGAGI. The CDR3 runs 15 residues. The chain's CDR3 is CASSPGTAQDTEAFF. As DNA, the CDR3 is TGTGCCAGCAGTCCCGGGACAGCCCAGGACACTGAAGCTTTCTTT.

This clone was observed a single time. This chain joins TRBV19 and TRBJ2-7, with TRBD2 as a possible D gene (5 bases). The CDR3 has 14 residues. V lost 6 bases and J lost 5, with 17 bases in between. The germline V gene has CDR1 LNHDA and CDR2 SQIVND (reference sequence). CDR3: CASRSGLNPHEQYF. The CDR3 DNA reads as TGTGCCAGTAGGAGTGGACTGAATCCTCACGAGCAGTACTTC.

This clone has only one observation. The chain uses TRBV29-1 and TRBJ1-2, with TRBD1 identical over 10 bases. Germline-derived CDR1 and CDR2 are SQVTM and ANQGSEA. Trimming removed 6 bases from V and 8 bases from J; junction bases left unmatched: 9. This CDR3 has 13 residues. The CDR3 protein is CSVQTGGAGGYTF. CDR3 nucleotide sequence: TGCAGCGTGCAGACAGGGGGCGCTGGGGGCTACACCTTC.

V gene TRBV27 combines with J gene TRBJ2-6; D gene uncertain. This CDR3 is 16 amino acids long. V shed 5 bases and J shed 0 bases, with 11 bases lying between them. From germline, CDR1 is MNHEY and CDR2 SMNVEV (reference sequence). CDR3 loop: CASSPISGSGANVLTF. The CDR3 DNA reads TGTGCCAGCAGTCCAATTTCGGGCTCTGGGGCCAACGTCCTGACTTTC.

V usage is TRBV11-3 and J usage is TRBJ2-1; 10 nucleotides agree with TRBD1. This CDR3 region has 18 residues. Germline CDR1 is SGHNT and CDR2 is YENEEA. V lost 4 bases to trimming and J lost 6 bases; unmatched junction nucleotides: 15. The CDR3 nucleotides read TGTGCCAGCAGCTCGCACACCCAGACAGGGGGCGATGGCAATGAGCAGTTCTTC. This sequence encodes CASSSHTQTGGDGNEQFF.

The chain couples TRBV7-8 to TRBJ2-1; no firm D call. Deletions cut 1 base from V and 0 bases from J, with 7 bases between. The CDR3 runs to 15 residues. The germline gives CDR1 SGHVS, CDR2 FQNEAQ. The CDR3 DNA reads TGTGCCAGCAGCTTAGACTCCTTCTCCTACAATGAGCAGTTCTTC. It is translated as CASSLDSFSYNEQFF. Combining the CDR3 with reference TRBV7-8 and TRBJ2-1 gives the whole variable domain GAGVSQSPRYKVAKRGQDVALRCDPISGHVSLFWYQQALGQGPEFLTYFQNEAQLDKSGLPSDRFFAERPEGSVSTLKIQRTQQEDSAVYLCASSLDSFSYNEQFFGPGTRLTVL.

The chain recombines TRBV27 with TRBJ2-1, with TRBD1 as a possible D gene (5 bases). V lost 2 bases, J lost 0 bases, and 11 bases lay in between. The germline V gene has CDR1 MNHEY and CDR2 SMNVEV (reference sequence). The CDR3 runs to 16 residues. CDR3 nucleotides: TGTGCCAGCAGTTTAGGGGCTCAGAGCTCCTACAATGAGCAGTTCTTC. This sequence encodes CASSLGAQSSYNEQFF.

The chain has TRBV7-9 and TRBJ2-1, with 8 bases matching TRBD1. V was clipped by 3 bases and J by 3 bases; unmatched bases: 7. Germline-derived CDR1 and CDR2 are SEHNR and FQNEAQ (reference sequence). This CDR3 contains 16 residues. The CDR3 DNA reads TGTGCCAGCAGCTTCCCCGGGACAGGACTCTACAATGAGCAGTTCTTC. This gives the protein CASSFPGTGLYNEQFF.

For the CDR3, the DNA is TGTGCCAGCACCCAGGCCCCTACCTACGAGCAGTACTTC. Amino acid sequence: CASTQAPTYEQYF. This chain links TRBV2 with TRBJ2-7; D is ambiguous. The CDR3 is 13 amino acids. V dropped 7 bases and J dropped 2 bases, with 12 bases sitting between them. Germline CDR1 reads SNHLY; CDR2 reads FYNNEI. Using reference TRBV2 and TRBJ2-7 for the parts outside the CDR3, the full variable domain is EPEVTQTPSHQVTQMGQEVILRCVPISNHLYFYWYRQILGQKVEFLVSFYNNEISEKSEIFDDQFSVERPDGSNFTLKIRSTKLEDSAMYFCASTQAPTYEQYFGPGTRLTVT.

This clone was detected only once. V usage is TRBV27 and J usage is TRBJ1-5, with a tentative D call TRBD1 (6 bases). The CDR3 contains 13 residues. V was trimmed by 2 bases and J by 4 bases, leaving 6 bases between them. Germline V gene sequence: CDR1 MNHEY, CDR2 SMNVEV (reference sequence). CDR3 DNA sequence: TGTGCCAGCAGTTTAAGGGGGAATCAGCCCCAGCATTTT. Its protein is CASSLRGNQPQHF.

This clone was seen just once. The rearrangement uses TRBV10-2 and TRBJ2-7, with no clear D. Germline loops: CDR1 WSHSY, CDR2 SAAADI. The germline V and J ends were trimmed by 10 bases and 3 bases, with 16 bases remaining between them. CDR3 length equals 13 residues. The CDR3 DNA is TGCGCCATCAGAGCGTTTTTAGGCTACGAGCAGTACTTC. This encodes CAIRAFLGYEQYF.

As regards this clone: Within the sample, other DNA sequences also encode this same CDR3. The chain combines TRBV11-2 with TRBJ1-1, with 7 bases identical to TRBD1. Trimming at V came to 3 bases and at J to 1 base, leaving 2 bases not matched to a gene. Germline-derived CDR1 and CDR2 are SGHAT and FQNNGV. There are 14 residues in the CDR3. CDR3: CASSLGTANTEAFF. The DNA of the CDR3 is TGTGCCAGCAGCTTGGGGACAGCGAACACTGAAGCTTTCTTT.

This chain links TRBV5-1 with TRBJ2-1, with 7 bases matching TRBD2. Germline loops: CDR1 SGHRS, CDR2 YFSETQ. The junction had 7 bases not matched to a gene; V was cut back by 4 bases and J by 3 bases. This CDR3 is 15 amino acids long. The CDR3 DNA reads TGCGCCAGCAGCCGCGGACTAGTGAACTACAATGAGCAGTTCTTC. Amino acid sequence: CASSRGLVNYNEQFF.

The chain uses TRBV7-9 and TRBJ2-2; possible D gene TRBD2, 6 bases. In germline, CDR1 is SEHNR, CDR2 FQNEAQ (reference sequence). V was clipped by 2 bases and J by 1 base, with 11 bases between them. The CDR3 extends over 16 amino acids. The CDR3 is CASSLSGGRNTGELFF. DNA for the CDR3: TGTGCCAGCAGCTTAAGTGGAGGGCGGAACACCGGGGAGCTGTTTTTT.

The chain uses TRBV5-1 and TRBJ2-5; 9 bases fit TRBD1. This CDR3 has 14 residues. CDR1 and CDR2 (germline): SGHRS, YFSETQ. Trimming took 1 base from V and 4 from J; bases not matched to a gene: 2. The CDR3 region has the DNA TGCGCCAGCAGCTTGAACAGGGGGCTAGAGACCCAGTACTTC. Translated: CASSLNRGLETQYF.

The V and J genes are TRBV29-1 and TRBJ2-3; 7 nucleotides align to TRBD2. Germline assignment: CDR1 SQVTM and CDR2 ANQGSEA. V shed 6 bases and J 3 bases; nucleotides not matched to a gene: 9. The CDR3 is 14 amino acids. CDR3 protein: CSVLAVLETDTQYF. The CDR3 DNA reads as TGCAGCGTCCTAGCGGTTTTAGAGACAGATACGCAGTATTTT.

This clone appeared a few times. The chain employs TRBV4-1 and TRBJ1-5; 7 nucleotides match TRBD1. Germline V lookup: CDR1 MGHRA, CDR2 YSYEKL. Trimming took 1 base from V and 4 from J; bases not matched to a gene: 7. This CDR3 contains 16 residues. CDR3 amino acids: CASSQGPDRENQPQHF. In nucleotides, the CDR3 is TGCGCCAGCAGCCAAGGACCAGACAGGGAAAATCAGCCCCAGCATTTT.

The rearrangement joins TRBV9 to TRBJ1-1; D possibly corresponds to TRBD1 (5 bases). There are 15 residues in the CDR3. Trimming took off 0 bases at V and 2 bases at J, with 11 bases between the two ends. Germline V gene sequence: CDR1 SGDLS, CDR2 YYNGEE. The CDR3 loop reads CASSVGVGANTEAFF. The DNA for the CDR3 is TGTGCCAGCAGCGTAGGAGTAGGGGCAAACACTGAAGCTTTCTTT. Using reference TRBV9 and TRBJ1-1 for the parts outside the CDR3, the full variable domain is DSGVTQTPKHLITATGQRVTLRCSPRSGDLSVYWYQQSLDQGLQFLIQYYNGEERAKGNILERFSAQQFPDLHSELNLSSLELGDSALYFCASSVGVGANTEAFFGQGTRLTVV.

This chain joins TRBV20-1 and TRBJ1-1; no clear D gene. Trimming left V 5 bases short and J 1 base short, with 5 bases between. The CDR3 has 11 amino acids. The V gene's germline CDR1 is DFQATT and CDR2 SNEGSKA (reference sequence). CDR3 sequence: CSAEENTEAFF. CDR3 bases: TGCAGTGCTGAGGAGAACACTGAAGCTTTCTTT.

This clone was seen just once. The chain links TRBV19 to TRBJ2-1; the match to TRBD1 covers 9 bases. The CDR3 loop spans 13 amino acids. V lost 6 bases and J lost 8; bases outside the gene matches: 5. CDR1 and CDR2 (germline): LNHDA, SQIVND (reference sequence). CDR3 coding DNA: TGTGCCAGTAGGAACAGGGGGCACGATGAGCAGTTCTTC. This encodes CASRNRGHDEQFF.

The chain employs TRBV19 and TRBJ1-5; D may be TRBD1 (5 bases). Germline CDR1 is LNHDA and CDR2 is SQIVND (reference sequence). Trimming took off 3 bases at V and 2 bases at J, with 17 bases between the two ends. CDR3 length: 17 residues. The CDR3 sequence: CASSIRTIQGGNQPQHF. The DNA of the CDR3 is TGTGCCAGTAGTATCCGAACAATCCAGGGTGGCAATCAGCCCCAGCATTTT.

The chain couples TRBV10-3 to TRBJ2-7; 9 nucleotides align to TRBD1. CDR1 and CDR2 (germline): ENHRY, SYGVKD. This CDR3 contains 13 residues. Germline trimming cut 8 bases from V and 5 bases from J; bases unmatched to any gene: 7. The CDR3 DNA reads as TGTGCCATCCGGGACAGGGAAGTAGACGAGCAGTACTTC. Its translation: CAIRDREVDEQYF.